Sequencing of this TCR beta chain was carried out in a study of monozygotic twins with inflammatory bowel disease (dated by TCRdb to about 2019). About the study as a whole: A total of approximately 28 monozygotic twin pairs were included in the full study, comprising nine German pairs (four IBD-concordant, five IBD-discordant) and 19 IBD-discordant Danish pairs. Each individual had, on average, about 151 000 unique TCRalpha sequences and 181 000 unique TCRbeta sequences available for analysis. Within discordant pairs, disease-associated traits were sought mainly by comparing IBD patients with their genetically identical healthy co-twins.

As to this clonotype: This clone's antigen is unknown.

The full study reports these points: No single strong signal or clonotype linked to IBD turned up in the results, so the idea that one exists was not supported. IBD patients shared fewer clonotypes with other individuals than healthy twins did, most markedly in patients showing signs of disease activity. The analysis was unable to tell apart different T cell subtypes. Because patients were on differing immunosuppressive treatments, the repertoires may have picked up extra background noise and inter-individual variability. A decrease in TCRbeta repertoire diversity, as measured by inverse Simpson index, was observed in IBD patients compared with their healthy co-twins. Concordant and discordant twins showed no difference in repertoire similarity, possibly because of limited statistical power.

Libraries were prepared through 5' RACE. For each TCR library, around 3,800 ng of total RNA was used. cDNA was synthesized with SMARTScribe reverse transcriptase in eight separate reactions per sample. During cDNA synthesis, template switching introduced unique molecular identifiers that contained a 6-nucleotide sample barcode. Amplification of TCRalpha and TCRbeta cDNA involved two nested PCRs of approximately 16 and 9 cycles, and each PCR was followed by bead purification. Before amplification, the cDNA was treated with uracil DNA-glycosylase and purified using the QIAquick PCR purification kit. The second PCR added Illumina TruSeq-compatible adapters along with sample-specific barcodes. Library quality and concentration were assessed using TapeStation and Qubit, and approximately 5 ng of each library was pooled. The pooled libraries were sequenced with 2 x 100 bp reads and custom sequencing primers on an Illumina HiSeq2500 single-index Rapid Run. The authors processed their data as follows. MiGEC version 1.2.6 was used for UMI-based consensus assembly, which corrected PCR and sequencing errors. V(D)J alignment, clonotype assembly and CDR3 extraction were performed with MiXCR version 2.1.1. Gene usage, clonotype sharing and MAIT/NKT TCR abundance were normalised by analysing the top 1000, 10 000 and 20 000 clonotypes per sample. Diversity was computed as the inverse Simpson index with the vegan R package after downsampling to 27 000 UMIs. Paired Mann-Whitney U tests were applied to discordant twin pairs, and Benjamini-Hochberg correction was used for multiple testing. TCRdb reprocessed the reads, so every CDR3 protein sequence counts as one entry and DNA is not shown. For this entry, the V and J calls and clone size follow TCRdb and not the study's own pipeline. The sample table on file contains around 400,000 distinct CDR3 sequences. 2% to 3% of the sample is taken by the ten largest.

From each donor, a roughly 2.6 ml peripheral blood sample was collected into PAXgene tubes and stored at -80 degrees C. Without any T cell sorting, total RNA was extracted from whole blood using the PAXgene blood miRNA kit on an automated QIAcube. Peripheral blood from monozygotic twin pairs who were concordant or discordant for inflammatory bowel disease underwent deep TCRalpha and TCRbeta repertoire profiling using unique molecular barcoding. Smoking habits were recorded for all twin pairs, with individuals classified as current, former or never smokers. Including cysteine and phenylalanine, the CDR3 has 18 amino acids. No DNA was logged. The germline V gene gives CDR1 as ENHRY and CDR2 as SYGVKD.

The sample taken for sequencing was blood. The clonotype comes from a human donor with ulcerative colitis or Crohn's disease, or a healthy co-twin of an affected twin (not recorded which). The chain employs TRBV10-3 and TRBJ2-7; the TCRdb call, TRBD1, lacks DNA for checking. This receptor has the CDR3 CAIRPGQGTELPPYEQYF.